These T cell receptor beta chains were read from a single sample in a study of response to subunit inactivated influenza vaccine. TCRdb reanalysed the RT-PCR reads using MiXCR and keeps one entry per CDR3 protein. In the table there are hundreds of thousands of distinct CDR3 sequences, more than 11% of which are singletons. The sequenced sample was PBMCs from blood, obtained 14 days before vaccination. These receptors originate from a man aged 45-65 years who received an inactivated influenza vaccine. Both conserved end residues are part of each CDR3. The order of the fields is V gene, D gene, clone size, J gene, CDR3 DNA, CDR3 protein. The D gene is left open where the match is weak. Clone size is given for some rows only: seen once, a few or many times, or a class if the clone is expanded.

TRBV29-1	TRBD1	few	TRBJ1-3	TGCAGCGTGGGCCTTTCGGGACAGGGTAGAAACACCATATATTTT	CSVGLSGQGRNTIYF
TRBV7-9	TRBD1	NA	TRBJ2-7	TGTGCCAGCAGCTTAATGGTGGGACAGTTCCACGAGCAGTACTTC	CASSLMVGQFHEQYF
TRBV5-1	NA	many	TRBJ2-7	TGCGCCAGCAGCGGAATGGGAGACAGAGACTCCTACGAGCAGTACTTC	CASSGMGDRDSYEQYF
TRBV20-1	NA	NA	TRBJ2-7	TGCAGTGCTACAGAGGGTTACGAGCAGTACTTC	CSATEGYEQYF
TRBV4-1	NA	NA	TRBJ2-1	TGCGCCAGCAGCCCCGCCCCAGACTACAATGAGCAGTTCTTC	CASSPAPDYNEQFF
TRBV7-2	NA	NA	TRBJ2-3	TGTGCCAGCAGCAGCCCCCCTAGAACAGATACGCAGTATTTT	CASSSPPRTDTQYF
TRBV5-1	NA	many	TRBJ2-1	TGCGCCAGCAGCTTGGTAACTAGTGGGGCCAATGAGCAGTTCTTC	CASSLVTSGANEQFF
TRBV28	TRBD2	NA	TRBJ2-5	TGTGCCACCAAACAGCCCGGGGGAGGGGAGACCCAGTACTTC	CATKQPGGGETQYF
TRBV7-2	NA	NA	TRBJ2-7	TGTGCCAGCAGCCTACGTGGTATAGACCTGTCCTACGAGCAGTACTTC	CASSLRGIDLSYEQYF
TRBV5-1	TRBD1	NA	TRBJ1-4	TGCGCCAGCAGTTCGGGACAGATTAATGAAAAACTGTTTTTT	CASSSGQINEKLFF
TRBV2	NA	few	TRBJ1-1	TGTGCCAGCGGCAGCTGGGGACCAAACACTGAAGCTTTCTTT	CASGSWGPNTEAFF
TRBV29-1	TRBD1	few	TRBJ2-7	TGCAGCGTTGCCGGGACAGGGGGTCCCTACGAGCAGTACTTC	CSVAGTGGPYEQYF
TRBV12-3/TRBV12-4	TRBD1	many	TRBJ2-3	TGTGCCAGCACCTCGGGGGACAGGGGGGCGACAGATACGCAGTATTTT	CASTSGDRGATDTQYF
TRBV11-2	TRBD2	few	TRBJ2-3	TGTGCCAGCAGCCCGGTCGGGGGGTGGGGACCGAAGCCCACAGATACGCAGTATTTT	CASSPVGGWGPKPTDTQYF
TRBV6-2/TRBV6-3	TRBD2	few	TRBJ2-1	TGTGCCAGCAGTTACTCCGGACTAGCGGAGCCTGTCTCCTACAATGAGCAGTTCTTC	CASSYSGLAEPVSYNEQFF
TRBV18	NA	NA	TRBJ1-6	TGTGCCAGCTCAGGGGGCGCGGGCGGCCGTAATTCACCCCTCCACTTT	CASSGGAGGRNSPLHF
TRBV7-2	TRBD2	NA	TRBJ2-5	TGTGCCAGCAGCCCCGGGACTATCTCCCGGGAGACCCAGTACTTC	CASSPGTISRETQYF
TRBV3-1	TRBD2	few	TRBJ2-7	TGTGCCAGCAGTGCCGGACTAGCGTCTACCTACGAGCAGTACTTC	CASSAGLASTYEQYF
TRBV2	NA	NA	TRBJ1-1	TGTGCCTGCAGCGATCCGGAGACAGCCGAAGTGAACACTGAAGCTTTCTTT	CACSDPETAEVNTEAFF
TRBV29-1	NA	NA	TRBJ2-1	TGCAGCGTTCTTAGCGGAAACTCCTACAATGAGCAGTTCTTC	CSVLSGNSYNEQFF
TRBV6-1	NA	NA	TRBJ2-1	TGTGCCAGCAGTGTTATAAGGGTTGAGCAGTTCTTC	CASSVIRVEQFF
TRBV7-2	NA	few	TRBJ2-7	TGTGCCAGCAGGAAAGAAAAGCTCCACTCCTACGAGCAGTACTTC	CASRKEKLHSYEQYF
TRBV2	NA	once	TRBJ2-3	TGTGCCAGCAGTGAAGCGTTGGGGACCGGCACAGATACGCAGTATTTT	CASSEALGTGTDTQYF
TRBV2	NA	NA	TRBJ2-3	TGTGCCAGCAGTGACCAGGATATTCCAGATACGCAGTATTTT	CASSDQDIPDTQYF
TRBV6-1	TRBD1	many	TRBJ1-5	TGTGCCAGCAGTGACGACAGGGGCCATAGCAATCAGCCCCAGCATTTT	CASSDDRGHSNQPQHF
TRBV7-9	NA	NA	TRBJ2-7	TGTGCCAGCAGCTTATCGGCCAACTCCTACGAGCAGTACTTC	CASSLSANSYEQYF
TRBV18	TRBD1	many	TRBJ2-6	TGTGCCAGCAGCCCAGGGGGCTCTGGGGCCAACGTCCTGACTTTC	CASSPGGSGANVLTF
TRBV5-1	TRBD2	many	TRBJ2-1	TGCGCCAGCAGCTCCCTAGCGGGAGGGCAATACAATGAGCAGTTCTTC	CASSSLAGGQYNEQFF
TRBV7-9	NA	many	TRBJ1-1	TGTGCCAGCAGCTTATTGGGTCCCAACCAGGGAGCTGAAGCTTTCTTT	CASSLLGPNQGAEAFF
TRBV20-1	TRBD2	NA	TRBJ2-7	TGCAGTGCTAGGGGGCCAGGCGGGAGTCAAGAGCAGTACTTC	CSARGPGGSQEQYF
TRBV29-1	NA	few	TRBJ2-1	TGCAGCGTTGACCTGGGCAGGGTCCGCGATGAGCAGTTCTTC	CSVDLGRVRDEQFF
TRBV27	TRBD2	NA	TRBJ2-3	TGTGCCAGCAGTTGGACCCCCGGGTCTTTAGCGGGGGGCAGAGATACGCAGTATTTT	CASSWTPGSLAGGRDTQYF
TRBV11-2	TRBD2	once	TRBJ2-1	TGTGCCAGCAGCACCCATAGCGGGAGTTCCTACAATGAGCAGTTCTTC	CASSTHSGSSYNEQFF
TRBV7-9	NA	few	TRBJ2-4	TGTGCCAGCAGCTTTGGGCAGACCTCCAAAAACATTCAGTACTTC	CASSFGQTSKNIQYF
TRBV5-1	NA	NA	TRBJ2-4	TGCGCCAGCAGCTTGGGACAGGATGCCAAAAACATTCAGTACTTC	CASSLGQDAKNIQYF
TRBV12-3/TRBV12-4	NA	few	TRBJ1-6	TGTGCCAGCAGTAGGGCTATCCTTTCACCCCTCCACTTT	CASSRAILSPLHF
TRBV9	NA	NA	TRBJ2-7	TGTGCCAGCAGCGTATCTGCGGGGGCGTCCTACGAGCAGTACTTC	CASSVSAGASYEQYF